What follows are 24 T cell receptor beta chains derived from one specimen sequenced in a study of T cell responses to AZD1222 COVID-19 vaccine. The assay was immunoSEQ multiplex PCR, and TCRdb's table has in-frame clones only and misses some. The table shows roughly 100,000 clones, with 90% to 95% occurring only once. This material consisted of peripheral blood, taken on day 0 of AZD1222 vaccination. These receptors were taken from an adult in good health.

This clone showed up just once. The chain carries TRBV27 and TRBJ1-2, with a possible D match to TRBD1 (6 bases). Trimming took off 7 bases at V and 4 bases at J, with 16 bases between the two ends. CDR1 and CDR2 from the germline V gene are MNHEY and SMNVEV (reference sequence). This CDR3 comprises 14 residues. The CDR3 sequence: CASTSGAGSYGYTF. Here the CDR3 DNA reads TGTGCCAGCACCTCGGGGGCAGGATCCTATGGCTACACCTTC.

The gene calls are TRBV13 and TRBJ2-2, with D perhaps matching TRBD1 (6 bases). Germline CDR1 and CDR2: PRHDT and FYEKMQ (reference sequence). V lost 5 bases, J lost 1 base, and 17 bases lay in between. The CDR3 covers 17 residues. CDR3 loop: CASSANGRGLNTGELFF. The DNA for the CDR3 is TGTGCCAGCAGCGCGAACGGCAGGGGCCTGAACACCGGGGAGCTGTTTTTT. The variable domain in full, with the rest retrieved from reference TRBV13 and TRBJ2-2, is AAGVIQSPRHLIKEKRETATLKCYPIPRHDTVYWYQQGPGQDPQFLISFYEKMQSDKGSIPDRFSAQQFSDYHSELNMSSLELGDSALYFCASSANGRGLNTGELFFGEGSRLTVL.

V gene TRBV2 combines with J gene TRBJ2-1, with 10 bases aligning to TRBD2. V gave up 4 bases and J gave up 9 bases; unmatched junction bases: 6. The CDR3 consists of 14 residues. Germline CDR1 and CDR2: SNHLY and FYNNEI. The CDR3 sequence is CASSVAGGLGEQFF. The CDR3 DNA sequence: TGTGCCAGCAGTGTAGCGGGAGGTTTGGGTGAGCAGTTCTTC.

The chain links TRBV28 to TRBJ2-5; D might be TRBD1 (5 bases). Germline CDR1 is MDHEN and CDR2 is SYDVKM. With 3 bases removed from V and 2 bases from J, the gap between germline ends came to 19 bases. The CDR3 sequence is 17 residues long. The CDR3 bases are TGTGCCAGCAGTTTTTTTAGGGGCCAGGCCATACAAGAGACCCAGTACTTC. This codes for CASSFFRGQAIQETQYF.

This clone was seen only a few times. The chain has TRBV5-5 and TRBJ2-7; D gene uncertain. The CDR3 is 13 amino acids. Germline V gene data show CDR1 as SGHKS and CDR2 as YYEKEE (reference sequence). Trimming pared 0 bases from V and 5 bases from J, leaving 9 bases between. CDR3 coding DNA: TGTGCCAGCAGCTTGGGACACGAGAACGAGCAGTACTTC. Its translation is CASSLGHENEQYF. Looking up the rest from reference TRBV5-5 and TRBJ2-7 gives the full variable domain: DAGVTQSPTHLIKTRGQQVTLRCSPISGHKSVSWYQQVLGQGPQFIFQYYEKEERGRGNFPDRFSARQFPNYSSELNVNALLLGDSALYLCASSLGHENEQYFGPGTRLTVT.

The chain couples TRBV7-9 to TRBJ2-1; D remains unclear. Germline CDR1 and CDR2: SEHNR and FQNEAQ (reference sequence). The germline V and J ends were trimmed by 1 base and 16 bases, with 17 bases remaining between them. This CDR3 spans 13 amino acids. The CDR3 sequence is CASSLELTNGKFF. The CDR3 DNA reads as TGTGCCAGCAGCTTAGAGCTTACTAATGGGAAATTCTTC.

This rearrangement joins TRBV28 to TRBJ1-6, with 9 bases that match TRBD1. The V gene's germline CDR1 is MDHEN and CDR2 SYDVKM. This CDR3 is 15 amino acids long. V trimming: 6 bases; J trimming: 5 bases; junction bases outside the gene matches: 5. The CDR3 DNA is TGTGCCAGCAGACCCGGGACAGGGAATAATTCACCCCTCCACTTT. Its translation: CASRPGTGNNSPLHF.

This clone has a single count. The chain has TRBV27 and TRBJ1-5, with 7 positions matching TRBD1. This CDR3 comprises 13 residues. The ends lost 6 bases at V and 6 bases at J; junction bases unmatched: 5. CDR1 MNHEY and CDR2 SMNVEV come from the germline V gene (reference sequence). CDR3 protein: CASSVQGVQPQHF. The CDR3 nucleotides are TGTGCCAGCAGCGTGCAGGGGGTTCAGCCCCAGCATTTT.

The J gene is TRBJ1-3, the V gene TRBV29-1, with D possibly TRBD1 on 6 matching bases. Trimming left V 4 bases short and J 2 bases short, with 15 bases between. The CDR3 loop spans 15 amino acids. Looked up from germline, CDR1 is SQVTM and CDR2 is ANQGSEA. CDR3 region: CSVARGATPGNTIYF. Here the CDR3 DNA reads TGCAGCGTTGCTCGGGGGGCGACGCCTGGAAACACCATATATTTT.

This clone was detected only once. The chain uses TRBV6-5 and TRBJ1-5, with 8 bases matching TRBD1. CDR3 size: 15 residues. The germline V gene encodes CDR1 MNHEY and CDR2 SVGAGI. V shed 7 bases and J 8 bases; nucleotides not matched to a gene: 13. The CDR3 region is CASIIMDRVEEPQHF. The CDR3 bases are TGTGCCAGCATCATAATGGACAGGGTGGAAGAGCCCCAGCATTTT.

This rearrangement joins TRBV7-2 to TRBJ2-3, with D hard to call. Trimming shortened V by 5 bases and J by 3 bases, and 12 bases separated the two germline ends. The CDR3 spans 14 residues. The germline CDR1 and CDR2 sequences are SGHTA and FQGNSA. This chain's CDR3 is CASSLGSFTDTQYF. Here the CDR3 DNA reads TGTGCCAGCAGCCTAGGGTCTTTTACAGATACGCAGTATTTT.

The sample holds a few counts of this clone. In nucleotides, the CDR3 is TGTGCCAGCAACCTAGGATGGCGGGAGCCGACATACGAGCAGTTCTTC. Protein: CASNLGWREPTYEQFF. This chain uses TRBV28 with TRBJ2-1, with TRBD2 identical over 7 bases. This CDR3 has 16 amino acids. The germline gives CDR1 MDHEN, CDR2 SYDVKM. The junction had 19 bases not matched to a gene; V was cut back by 7 bases and J by 10 bases.

The genes are TRBV7-3 and TRBJ2-3; 11 bases align to TRBD2. Germline CDR1 is SGHTA and CDR2 is FQGTGA. This CDR3 is built from 17 residues. The junction had 15 bases not matched to a gene; V was cut back by 5 bases and J by 8 bases. Here the CDR3 DNA reads TGTGCCAGCAGCCCAGCGGGTAGCGGGAGGGCCATCGGTACGCAGTATTTT. It is translated as CASSPAGSGRAIGTQYF. The entire variable domain, with the rest obtained from reference TRBV7-3 and TRBJ2-3, is as follows: GAGVSQTPSNKVTEKGKYVELRCDPISGHTALYWYRQSLGQGPEFLIYFQGTGAADDSGLPNDRFFAVRPEGSVSTLKIQRTERGDSAVYLCASSPAGSGRAIGTQYFGPGTRLTVL.

Points on this clone: An end of the junction differs from the germline gene, which may be a read error. This rearrangement joins TRBV12-3 or TRBV12-4 to TRBJ1-2, with TRBD1 matching over 7 bases. This CDR3 is built from 12 residues. This CDR3 reads CASSLGWTGQAF. CDR3 bases: TGTGCCAGCAGTTTAGGCTGGACAGGCCAGGCCTTC.

The chain employs TRBV7-2 and TRBJ2-1; D is possibly TRBD2 (5 bases). Deletions cut 4 bases from V and 5 bases from J, with 9 bases between. The CDR3 is 13 residues long. In germline, CDR1 is SGHTA, CDR2 FQGNSA. The CDR3 is CASSYQRNNEQFF. The CDR3 bases are TGTGCCAGCAGCTATCAGCGGAACAATGAGCAGTTCTTC.

Here the CDR3 DNA reads TGTGCCAGCACTACGTGGGGCCGCGGGAACTTAGAAGAGCAGTACTTC. The encoded protein is CASTTWGRGNLEEQYF. The rearrangement uses TRBV28 and TRBJ2-7; a possible D gene is TRBD2 (6 bases). Germline-derived CDR1 and CDR2 are MDHEN and SYDVKM. Trimming pared 7 bases from V and 7 bases from J, leaving 26 bases between. CDR3 length equals 16 residues.

Concerning this clone itself: At one end the junction does not follow the germline gene, possibly because of a read error. In nucleotides, the CDR3 is TGTGCCAGCAGTTACAAGGGACGAACGATTTTT. Translating gives CASSYKGRTIF. The chain carries TRBV6-5 and TRBJ2-2; D possibly matches TRBD1 or TRBD2 (5 bases each). Germline V gives CDR1 MNHEY, CDR2 SVGAGI. The CDR3 is 11 residues long.

The chain has TRBV28 and TRBJ2-1, with a weak D call TRBD1 (6 bases). This CDR3 has 15 amino acids. CDR1 and CDR2 (germline): MDHEN, SYDVKM. Trimming left V 7 bases short and J 1 base short, with 14 bases between. Here the CDR3 reads CASTSLTGSYNEQFF. The DNA of the CDR3 is TGTGCCAGCACTTCCCTCACAGGGTCCTACAATGAGCAGTTCTTC.

The rearrangement uses TRBV4-3 and TRBJ1-1, with D hard to call. This CDR3 spans 12 amino acids. The V end lost 0 bases, the J end lost 7 bases, and 6 bases lay between the germline ends. From germline, CDR1 is LGHNA and CDR2 YSLEER. The CDR3 region is CASSQDFGEAFF. The CDR3 DNA reads TGCGCCAGCAGCCAAGATTTTGGTGAAGCTTTCTTT.

The V call is TRBV7-6, the J call TRBJ1-2; TRBD1 matches at 9 bases. The CDR3 has 19 amino acids. Germline lookup yields CDR1 SGHVS and CDR2 FNYEAQ. J lost 8 bases, V lost 1 base, and 20 bases had no gene match. In nucleotides, the CDR3 is TGTGCCAGCAGCTTAGGGGCCGGAACCGGGACAGGGCCCCTTTTAGGCTACACCTTC. Its protein is CASSLGAGTGTGPLLGYTF.

The chain is built from TRBV27 and TRBJ1-6, with unresolved D. Germline V CDR1 and CDR2: MNHEY, SMNVEV (reference sequence). The CDR3 spans 16 residues. V lost 8 bases and J 1 base, leaving 15 bases between the germline ends. CDR3 DNA: TGTGCCAGCCAATGGAGATGGGCGTCCTATAATTCACCCCTCCACTTT. It yields the protein CASQWRWASYNSPLHF.

The chain carries TRBV29-1 and TRBJ1-2; D is unclear. Trimming pared 6 bases from V and 9 bases from J, leaving 11 bases between. The CDR3 runs to 10 residues. Germline-derived CDR1 and CDR2 are SQVTM and ANQGSEA. DNA for the CDR3: TGCAGCGTGTCCGAGGTTAGCTACACCTTC. It is translated as CSVSEVSYTF.

This sequence joins TRBV6-6 and TRBJ1-3; D is undetermined. The V gene's germline CDR1 is MNHNY and CDR2 SVGAGI (reference sequence). V shed 6 bases and J shed 3 bases, with 15 bases lying between them. This CDR3 is built from 15 residues. DNA for the CDR3: TGTGCCAGCAGCGTGGCCCCTGGGGTTGGAAACACCATATATTTT. It is translated as CASSVAPGVGNTIYF.

V and J are TRBV11-2 and TRBJ1-4, with D perhaps matching TRBD1 (6 bases). Germline V gene data show CDR1 as SGHAT and CDR2 as FQNNGV. The V end was cut by 5 bases, the J end by 8 bases, with 21 bases between. This CDR3 spans 16 amino acids. CDR3 loop: CASSRLTGNVEEKLFF. CDR3 DNA: TGTGCCAGCAGCCGCCTTACAGGGAACGTTGAAGAAAAACTGTTTTTT.